The 27 T cell receptor beta chains listed next were all sequenced from one sample in a study of blood T cell repertoires in COVID-19. Clones were sequenced by immunoSEQ multiplex PCR, and TCRdb holds only the in-frame ones, with some missing. This sample has 200,000 to 250,000 clones, with about 91% found just once. Source material: PBMCs or T cells enriched from blood (not recorded which). The source of these receptors is a woman aged 50 to 60 with acute COVID-19.

This clone was counted a single time. The chain is built from TRBV5-6 and TRBJ1-5, with 10 bases matching TRBD1. J gave up 4 bases and V 4 bases, and 11 bases lay outside the gene matches. Germline V CDR1 and CDR2: SGHDT, YYEEEE. This CDR3 has 17 amino acids. The CDR3 sequence: CASSLFGTGVSNQPQHF. CDR3 DNA: TGTGCCAGCAGCCTTTTCGGGACAGGGGTTAGTAATCAGCCCCAGCATTTT.

This clone has just one count. This rearrangement joins TRBV20-1 to TRBJ1-2; D might be TRBD1 (6 bases). Trimming removed 5 bases at V and 5 bases at J, with 12 bases between. Germline V CDR1 and CDR2: DFQATT, SNEGSKA (reference sequence). This CDR3 spans 12 amino acids. The CDR3 sequence is CSARAGVYGYTF. Written as DNA, the CDR3 is TGCAGTGCTCGTGCAGGGGTATATGGCTACACCTTC.

This clone was detected once. This chain uses TRBV28 with TRBJ1-2; 8 nucleotides match TRBD1. Germline V gene data show CDR1 as MDHEN and CDR2 as SYDVKM. This CDR3 region has 15 residues. V shed 2 bases and J 5 bases; nucleotides not matched to a gene: 7. CDR3 DNA sequence: TGTGCCAGCAGTTTAGGGCAGGGGGCAGGGTATGGCTACACCTTC. Protein product: CASSLGQGAGYGYTF.

This clone was seen only once. V gene TRBV28 combines with J gene TRBJ1-1, with 7 positions matching TRBD1. CDR3 length: 15 amino acids. After removal of 4 bases from V and 4 bases from J, the junction contained 9 bases not matched to a gene. Germline CDR1 is MDHEN and CDR2 is SYDVKM. The CDR3 loop reads CASSSPTGWGTEAFF. The CDR3 coding sequence is TGTGCCAGCAGTTCCCCGACAGGGTGGGGCACTGAAGCTTTCTTT.

This clone was found once. The chain recombines TRBV2 with TRBJ2-7, with D possibly TRBD1 on 5 matching bases. CDR1 is SNHLY and CDR2 is FYNNEI in the germline V gene. This CDR3 has 15 amino acids. V lost 1 base to trimming and J lost 2 bases, with 12 bases between them. The CDR3 DNA reads as TGTGCCAGCAGTGAAGACAGGACACCTACCTACGAGCAGTACTTC. Protein sequence: CASSEDRTPTYEQYF.

This chain links TRBV6-5 with TRBJ1-1; weak D call: TRBD1 (5 bases). The CDR3 sequence is 13 residues long. V was shortened by 4 bases and J by 2 bases, with 8 bases between the two germline ends. Germline CDR1 MNHEY, CDR2 SVGAGI. CDR3 coding DNA: TGTGCCAGCAGTTTGACAGATAACACTGAAGCTTTCTTT. It translates to CASSLTDNTEAFF.

J is TRBJ2-1 and V is TRBV11-3, with a possible D match to TRBD2 (6 bases). The V end lost 4 bases, the J end lost 4 bases, and 14 bases lay between the germline ends. Germline CDR1 SGHNT, CDR2 YENEEA. The CDR3 totals 15 residues. The CDR3 region has the DNA TGTGCCAGCAGCTCCACGGGACTGGATTACAATGAGCAGTTCTTC. It translates to CASSSTGLDYNEQFF.

The chain links TRBV27 to TRBJ1-5; D may be TRBD1 (5 bases). There are 15 residues in the CDR3. The ends were cut back, 2 bases at V and 8 bases at J, with 16 bases in the middle. The germline V gene has CDR1 MNHEY and CDR2 SMNVEV (reference sequence). The CDR3 region is CASSLRGRPLEPQHF. The CDR3 bases are TGTGCCAGCAGTTTAAGGGGCAGACCCTTAGAGCCCCAGCATTTT.

The genes are TRBV18 and TRBJ2-4; D possibly corresponds to TRBD1 (6 bases). This CDR3 is built from 16 residues. Trimming left V 4 bases short and J 0 bases short, with 13 bases between. Germline assignment: CDR1 KGHSH and CDR2 LQKENI. CDR3 bases: TGTGCCAGCTCACTGAACAGGGAACTAGCCAAAAACATTCAGTACTTC. It codes for CASSLNRELAKNIQYF.

This chain links TRBV28 with TRBJ1-5; no clear D. There are 15 residues in the CDR3. Germline V lookup: CDR1 MDHEN, CDR2 SYDVKM. The V end lost 4 bases, the J end lost 0 bases, and 10 bases lay between the germline ends. CDR3 in amino acids: CASSSATSSNQPQHF. In nucleotides, the CDR3 is TGTGCCAGCAGTTCCGCGACATCTAGCAATCAGCCCCAGCATTTT.

This clone was seen once. The chain recombines TRBV21-1 with TRBJ2-1; the table gives TRBD2 as D, unverified against the DNA. TRBV21-1 is annotated as a pseudogene. This CDR3 region has 18 residues. As DNA, the CDR3 is TGTGCCAGCAGCAAGAGGGTTTTGCGGGAGGCGACCTACAATGAGCAGTTCTTC. Its translation: CASSKRVLREATYNEQFF.

This clone was seen once. The chain links TRBV5-1 to TRBJ2-1; 12 bases map to TRBD2. CDR3 length: 15 residues. Germline V gene lookup returns CDR1 SGHRS and CDR2 YFSETQ. Trimming removed 0 bases from V and 5 bases from J; junction bases left unmatched: 0. The CDR3: CASSLGTSGNNEQFF. CDR3 DNA: TGCGCCAGCAGCTTGGGGACTAGCGGGAACAATGAGCAGTTCTTC.

CDR3 sequence reads: CASRPGASGTNTGELFF. The CDR3, as DNA: TGTGCCAGCCGCCCGGGGGCTAGCGGGACGAACACCGGGGAGCTGTTTTTT. The chain has TRBV18 and TRBJ2-2, with 9 bases identical to TRBD2. V was clipped by 8 bases and J by 0 bases; unmatched bases: 10. Looked up from germline, CDR1 is KGHSH and CDR2 is LQKENI. The CDR3 has 17 amino acids. Full variable domain (missing parts from reference TRBV18 and TRBJ2-2): NAGVMQNPRHLVRRRGQEARLRCSPMKGHSHVYWYRQLPEEGLKFMVYLQKENIIDESGMPKERFSAEFPKEGPSILRIQQVVRGDSAAYFCASRPGASGTNTGELFFGEGSRLTVL.

The rearrangement uses TRBV13 and TRBJ2-5; weak D call: TRBD2 (6 bases). The V gene lost 6 bases and the J gene lost 9 bases, with 14 bases spanning the gap. Germline V gene lookup returns CDR1 PRHDT and CDR2 FYEKMQ (reference sequence). This CDR3 has 12 residues. CDR3 sequence: CASRRESGAQYF. CDR3 nucleotides: TGTGCCAGCAGGCGGGAATCTGGGGCCCAGTACTTC.

Comment on this clone: This same CDR3 is encoded by further DNA sequences in the sample. The chain joins TRBV28 to TRBJ1-3, with D unresolved. The CDR3 extends over 12 amino acids. The germline CDR1 and CDR2 sequences are MDHEN and SYDVKM. V was trimmed by 5 bases and J by 2 bases, leaving 4 bases between them. CDR3: CASSPPGNTIYF. Written as DNA, the CDR3 is TGTGCCAGCAGTCCTCCTGGAAACACCATATATTTT.

The chain carries TRBV14 and TRBJ2-1, with D unclear. This CDR3 spans 13 amino acids. Trimming took off 4 bases at V and 9 bases at J, with 13 bases between the two ends. From germline, CDR1 is SGHDN and CDR2 FVKESK. CDR3 sequence (DNA): TGTGCCAGCAGCCGAGGAACTTACGGTGAGCAGTTCTTC. Its translation: CASSRGTYGEQFF.

The chain carries TRBV5-1 and TRBJ2-1, with 7 bases lining up with TRBD1. The CDR3 covers 15 residues. Germline loops: CDR1 SGHRS, CDR2 YFSETQ. V lost 2 bases to trimming and J lost 6 bases; unmatched junction nucleotides: 8. CDR3 amino acids: CASSFPTGPSNEQFF. The CDR3 bases are TGCGCCAGCAGCTTCCCGACAGGGCCGTCCAATGAGCAGTTCTTC. Using reference TRBV5-1 and TRBJ2-1 for the parts outside the CDR3, the full variable domain is KAGVTQTPRYLIKTRGQQVTLSCSPISGHRSVSWYQQTPGQGLQFLFEYFSETQRNKGNFPGRFSGRQFSNSRSEMNVSTLELGDSALYLCASSFPTGPSNEQFFGPGTRLTVL.

CDR3 in amino acids: CASSQGGGGVGEKLFF. The CDR3 DNA sequence: TGCGCCAGCAGCCAAGGAGGGGGGGGCGTAGGTGAAAAACTGTTTTTT. The chain uses TRBV4-1 and TRBJ1-4; D may be TRBD1 (6 bases). V lost 1 base and J 7 bases, leaving 16 bases between the germline ends. The CDR3 consists of 16 residues. CDR1 and CDR2 (germline): MGHRA, YSYEKL.

The chain couples TRBV27 to TRBJ2-3, with D possibly matching TRBD2 (5 bases). The CDR3 contains 17 residues. Germline loops: CDR1 MNHEY, CDR2 SMNVEV (reference sequence). Deletions cut 2 bases from V and 0 bases from J, with 15 bases between. CDR3 coding DNA: TGTGCCAGCAGTTTAAGGGATGGAGGCCCTAGCACAGATACGCAGTATTTT. Its translation is CASSLRDGGPSTDTQYF.

This chain uses TRBV4-3 with TRBJ1-2; D is undetermined. Germline CDR1 LGHNA, CDR2 YSLEER. The CDR3 length is 14 residues. V was pared by 0 bases and J by 5 bases, with 10 bases between. CDR3 in amino acids: CASSQDRGIYGYTF. The CDR3 DNA follows: TGCGCCAGCAGCCAAGATAGAGGAATTTATGGCTACACCTTC.

This clone was seen only once. As DNA, the CDR3 is TGTGCCAGCAGTTTATTCGCAGGGGGCTACGAGCAGTACTTC. Encoded protein: CASSLFAGGYEQYF. The chain recombines TRBV27 with TRBJ2-7; 7 positions agree with TRBD1. The length of the CDR3 is 14 residues. Germline trimming cut 1 base from V and 3 bases from J; bases unmatched to any gene: 3. The germline V gene has CDR1 MNHEY and CDR2 SMNVEV (reference sequence).

The rearrangement joins TRBV27 to TRBJ2-5; tentatively, D is TRBD1 (6 bases). Trimming stripped 1 base from V and 5 bases from J, with 14 bases between. Germline-derived CDR1 and CDR2 are MNHEY and SMNVEV (reference sequence). The CDR3 runs 15 residues. The CDR3 here is CASSLYRESRETQYF. The CDR3 DNA is TGTGCCAGCAGTTTATACAGGGAGTCCCGGGAGACCCAGTACTTC.

The chain combines TRBV2 with TRBJ2-1, with 11 bases lining up with TRBD2. This CDR3 region has 14 residues. Germline-derived CDR1 and CDR2 are SNHLY and FYNNEI. J gave up 10 bases and V 4 bases, and 6 bases lay outside the gene matches. Here the CDR3 reads CASSVAPSGREQFF. Here the CDR3 DNA reads TGTGCCAGCAGTGTAGCGCCTAGCGGGAGGGAGCAGTTCTTC. Together with reference TRBV2 and TRBJ2-1, the CDR3 gives the full variable domain: EPEVTQTPSHQVTQMGQEVILRCVPISNHLYFYWYRQILGQKVEFLVSFYNNEISEKSEIFDDQFSVERPDGSNFTLKIRSTKLEDSAMYFCASSVAPSGREQFFGPGTRLTVL.

V and J are TRBV11-2 and TRBJ2-3; 8 bases match TRBD2. Germline V gene sequence: CDR1 SGHAT, CDR2 FQNNGV. J was trimmed by 7 bases and V by 6 bases; bases with no gene match: 9. CDR3 length: 14 amino acids. The CDR3 DNA follows: TGTGCCAGCAGTCGTCCCGGGACTAGTTATACGCAGTATTTT. It is translated as CASSRPGTSYTQYF.

To note about this clone: The germline gene is not matched at one end of the junction; a read error may be the cause. J is TRBJ2-1 and V is TRBV19; TRBD2 is a possible D gene (5 bases). The germline V gene has CDR1 LNHDA and CDR2 SQIVND (reference sequence). The CDR3 extends over 16 amino acids. CDR3 nucleotides: TGTGCCAGTAGTATACTAGATAGAGGGTCCTTCAATGAGCAGTTCTTC. It specifies CASSILDRGSFNEQFF.

J is TRBJ2-7 and V is TRBV12-3 or TRBV12-4, with no clear D. This CDR3 spans 13 amino acids. Trimming left V 0 bases short and J 4 bases short, with 7 bases between. CDR3 coding DNA: TGTGCCAGCAGTTTAGCGGAGCTTTACGAGCAGTACTTC. Residues: CASSLAELYEQYF.

This clone has just one count. The V and J genes are TRBV18 and TRBJ1-1, with a possible D match to TRBD1 (5 bases). Trimming stripped 3 bases from V and 3 bases from J, with 14 bases between. This CDR3 spans 15 amino acids. CDR1 KGHSH and CDR2 LQKENI come from the germline V gene. The CDR3 nucleotides are TGTGCCAGCTCACCGAGACAGTTAGGGTACACTGAAGCTTTCTTT. Translation: CASSPRQLGYTEAFF.